A selection of T cell receptor beta chains follows, all from one sample in a study of cytomegalovirus exposure and HLA in healthy donors. Produced via immunoSEQ multiplex PCR; TCRdb's table is partial and in-frame only. In the table there are 150,000 to 200,000 clones, 65% to 85% of which are singletons. The sample taken for sequencing was PBMCs. The receptors shown here come from a female donor in good health and CMV-seronegative. Both conserved end residues are part of each CDR3. A D gene is named only where the DNA matches it firmly. The size of a clone is reported for some rows only, either as once, few or many, or as a class for expanded clones.

CDR3aa: CASTIPRSGKAFF; CDR3nt: TGTGCCAGCACCATTCCCCGGTCCGGGAAAGCTTTCTTT; j_gene: TRBJ1-1; abundance: NA; d_gene: NA; v_gene: TRBV5-5
CDR3aa: CASSPFSDTQYF; CDR3nt: TGTGCCAGCTCTCCGTTCTCAGATACGCAGTATTTT; j_gene: TRBJ2-3; abundance: NA; d_gene: NA; v_gene: TRBV18
CDR3aa: CAITSSRDNDYTF; CDR3nt: TGTGCCATCACCTCAAGCCGGGACAACGACTACACCTTC; j_gene: TRBJ1-2; abundance: NA; d_gene: NA; v_gene: TRBV10-3
CDR3aa: CASSSGQRRTDTQYF; CDR3nt: TGTGCCAGCAGTTCGGGACAGCGAAGGACAGATACGCAGTATTTT; j_gene: TRBJ2-3; abundance: NA; d_gene: TRBD1; v_gene: TRBV28
CDR3aa: CASSSILLAGRAYEQYF; CDR3nt: TGTGCCAGCAGCTCTATTTTACTAGCGGGACGAGCCTACGAGCAGTACTTC; j_gene: TRBJ2-7; abundance: once; d_gene: TRBD2; v_gene: TRBV7-2
CDR3aa: CASSFSGQMLNGYTF; CDR3nt: TGTGCCAGCAGTTTCTCCGGACAGATGTTAAATGGCTACACCTTC; j_gene: TRBJ1-2; abundance: NA; d_gene: NA; v_gene: TRBV14
CDR3aa: CASSEARAASGVLTF; CDR3nt: TGTGCCAGCAGTGAAGCGCGGGCGGCCTCGGGCGTCCTGACTTTC; j_gene: TRBJ2-6; abundance: NA; d_gene: NA; v_gene: TRBV2
CDR3aa: CASSRTGSSSYEQYF; CDR3nt: TGTGCCAGCAGCCGAACAGGGTCGAGCTCCTACGAGCAGTACTTC; j_gene: TRBJ2-7; abundance: NA; d_gene: NA; v_gene: TRBV27
CDR3aa: CASSFSASGSYEQYF; CDR3nt: TGTGCCAGCAGCTTTAGTGCTAGCGGATCCTACGAGCAGTACTTC; j_gene: TRBJ2-7; abundance: NA; d_gene: TRBD2; v_gene: TRBV7-9
CDR3aa: CASSFFAGTVSYEQYF; CDR3nt: TGTGCCAGCAGTTTCTTTGCCGGGACTGTCTCCTACGAGCAGTACTTC; j_gene: TRBJ2-7; abundance: NA; d_gene: NA; v_gene: TRBV28
CDR3aa: CASSPGASWEGGGNYEQYF; CDR3nt: TGTGCCAGCAGCCCCGGGGCCTCTTGGGAGGGCGGGGGAAACTACGAGCAGTACTTC; j_gene: TRBJ2-7; abundance: NA; d_gene: TRBD2; v_gene: TRBV28
CDR3aa: CASSLWGRGNYGYTF; CDR3nt: TGTGCCAGCAGCTTGTGGGGCAGGGGGAACTATGGCTACACCTTC; j_gene: TRBJ1-2; abundance: once; d_gene: TRBD1; v_gene: TRBV5-6
CDR3aa: CASSGHDGGDEQYF; CDR3nt: TGTGCCAGCAGCGGCCACGACGGGGGTGACGAGCAGTACTTC; j_gene: TRBJ2-7; abundance: NA; d_gene: NA; v_gene: TRBV7-9
CDR3aa: CASGRTSGRDEQFF; CDR3nt: TGTGCCAGCGGAAGGACTAGCGGGAGAGATGAGCAGTTCTTC; j_gene: TRBJ2-1; abundance: NA; d_gene: TRBD2; v_gene: TRBV2
CDR3aa: CASSQDPGLTNEQFF; CDR3nt: TGCGCCAGCAGCCAAGATCCCGGACTCACAAATGAGCAGTTCTTC; j_gene: TRBJ2-1; abundance: NA; d_gene: NA; v_gene: TRBV4-1
CDR3aa: CASSEWRGAEAFF; CDR3nt: TGTGCCAGCAGTGAATGGAGGGGCGCTGAAGCTTTCTTT; j_gene: TRBJ1-1; abundance: few; d_gene: NA; v_gene: TRBV6-1
CDR3aa: CASSVRGSSHPGGDTQYF; CDR3nt: TGTGCCAGCAGCGTGCGAGGGAGCTCACACCCCGGGGGGGATACGCAGTATTTT; j_gene: TRBJ2-3; abundance: NA; d_gene: TRBD2; v_gene: TRBV7-9
CDR3aa: CASIRDRADWTYGYTF; CDR3nt: TGTGCCAGCATCCGGGACAGGGCTGACTGGACTTATGGCTACACCTTC; j_gene: TRBJ1-2; abundance: NA; d_gene: TRBD1; v_gene: TRBV2
CDR3aa: CASSWGENEQFF; CDR3nt: TGTGCCAGCAGTTGGGGCGAGAATGAGCAGTTCTTC; j_gene: TRBJ2-1; abundance: NA; d_gene: NA; v_gene: TRBV6-6
CDR3aa: CASSLGGGTNEKLFF; CDR3nt: TGTGCCAGCAGCTTAGGTGGCGGGACGAATGAAAAACTGTTTTTT; j_gene: TRBJ1-4; abundance: NA; d_gene: NA; v_gene: TRBV7-2
CDR3aa: CASSDHSGVNNEQFF; CDR3nt: TGTGCCAGCAGTGACCACAGCGGAGTAAACAATGAGCAGTTCTTC; j_gene: TRBJ2-1; abundance: NA; d_gene: NA; v_gene: TRBV25-1
CDR3aa: CASGLVGRLNTGELFF; CDR3nt: TGTGCTAGTGGTTTGGTTGGCCGTTTGAACACCGGGGAGCTGTTTTTT; j_gene: TRBJ2-2; abundance: few; d_gene: NA; v_gene: TRBV12-5
CDR3aa: CASSSLSRVEAEAFF; CDR3nt: TGTGCCAGCAGCTCGTTGTCACGCGTTGAGGCTGAAGCTTTCTTT; j_gene: TRBJ1-1; abundance: few; d_gene: NA; v_gene: TRBV5-6
CDR3aa: CASSTGTGSGELFF; CDR3nt: TGTGCCAGCAGCACCGGGACAGGGTCCGGGGAGCTGTTTTTT; j_gene: TRBJ2-2; abundance: NA; d_gene: TRBD1; v_gene: TRBV7-9
CDR3aa: CASSSEDLGIYEQYF; CDR3nt: TGTGCCAGCAGCTCCGAAGATTTGGGCATCTACGAGCAGTACTTC; j_gene: TRBJ2-7; abundance: NA; d_gene: NA; v_gene: TRBV7-9
CDR3aa: CASSPQGYWIDEQFF; CDR3nt: TGTGCCAGTAGTCCGCAGGGGTATTGGATTGATGAGCAGTTCTTC; j_gene: TRBJ2-1; abundance: NA; d_gene: NA; v_gene: TRBV19
CDR3aa: CASSLGSERRIYF; CDR3nt: TGTGCCAGCAGCTTAGGATCCGAACGGAGGATTTATTTT; j_gene: TRBJ2-3; abundance: few; d_gene: NA; v_gene: TRBV11-3
CDR3aa: CASSSRRNTGELFF; CDR3nt: TGTGCCAGCAGCTCTAGGCGGAACACCGGGGAGCTGTTTTTT; j_gene: TRBJ2-2; abundance: NA; d_gene: NA; v_gene: TRBV5-8
CDR3aa: CASSLRGFGETQYF; CDR3nt: TGTGCCAGCAGCTTACGGGGGTTCGGTGAGACCCAGTACTTC; j_gene: TRBJ2-5; abundance: NA; d_gene: NA; v_gene: TRBV7-2
CDR3aa: CASSSRGDSLTGELFF; CDR3nt: TGTGCCAGCAGCTCACGAGGTGATAGCCTCACCGGGGAGCTGTTTTTT; j_gene: TRBJ2-2; abundance: NA; d_gene: NA; v_gene: TRBV7-2
CDR3aa: CASSRTRTGEAGNTIYF; CDR3nt: TGTGCCAGCTCACGAACGAGGACAGGGGAAGCGGGAAACACCATATATTTT; j_gene: TRBJ1-3; abundance: NA; d_gene: TRBD1; v_gene: TRBV18
CDR3aa: CASSYGRGEYGYTF; CDR3nt: TGTGCCAGCAGTTACGGACGCGGGGAATATGGCTACACCTTC; j_gene: TRBJ1-2; abundance: NA; d_gene: NA; v_gene: TRBV6-5
CDR3aa: CASSPPYGTGGWGSYNEQFF; CDR3nt: TGTGCCAGCAGCCCCCCTTATGGGACAGGGGGCTGGGGTTCCTACAATGAGCAGTTCTTC; j_gene: TRBJ2-1; abundance: NA; d_gene: TRBD1; v_gene: TRBV11-3
CDR3aa: CATSRDRGAYTGELFF; CDR3nt: TGTGCCACCAGCAGAGACAGGGGAGCGTACACCGGGGAGCTGTTTTTT; j_gene: TRBJ2-2; abundance: NA; d_gene: NA; v_gene: TRBV15
CDR3aa: CASSPPAEPRPLNSNQPQHF; CDR3nt: TGTGCCAGCTCACCACCCGCAGAGCCTAGACCGCTTAATAGCAATCAGCCCCAGCATTTT; j_gene: TRBJ1-5; abundance: NA; d_gene: NA; v_gene: TRBV18
CDR3aa: CASSLNGFDQPQHF; CDR3nt: TGTGCCAGCAGCTTGAACGGGTTTGATCAGCCCCAGCATTTT; j_gene: TRBJ1-5; abundance: NA; d_gene: NA; v_gene: TRBV7-2
CDR3aa: CASRGRGTGASTYEQYF; CDR3nt: TGTGCCAGCAGGGGAAGGGGGACAGGGGCCTCTACCTACGAGCAGTACTTC; j_gene: TRBJ2-7; abundance: NA; d_gene: NA; v_gene: TRBV21-1
CDR3aa: CASSEQVGGGRFTEAFF; CDR3nt: TGTGCCAGCAGTGAACAAGTGGGAGGGGGAAGGTTTACTGAAGCTTTCTTT; j_gene: TRBJ1-1; abundance: once; d_gene: NA; v_gene: TRBV25-1
CDR3aa: CASSPAFGGGNSPLHF; CDR3nt: TGCGCCAGCAGCCCCGCATTTGGGGGGGGAAATTCACCCCTCCACTTT; j_gene: TRBJ1-6; abundance: NA; d_gene: NA; v_gene: TRBV4-1
CDR3aa: CASSLAGGPYEQYF; CDR3nt: TGTGCCAGCAGCTTAGCGGGGGGGCCCTACGAGCAGTACTTC; j_gene: TRBJ2-7; abundance: few; d_gene: NA; v_gene: TRBV7-2
CDR3aa: CATSLGGYTEAFF; CDR3nt: TGTGCCACCAGCCTGGGGGGGTACACTGAAGCTTTCTTT; j_gene: TRBJ1-1; abundance: NA; d_gene: NA; v_gene: TRBV19
CDR3aa: CASSLGTSGSITDTQYF; CDR3nt: TGTGCCAGCAGCTTGGGGACTAGCGGGAGTATAACAGATACGCAGTATTTT; j_gene: TRBJ2-3; abundance: NA; d_gene: TRBD2; v_gene: TRBV5-6